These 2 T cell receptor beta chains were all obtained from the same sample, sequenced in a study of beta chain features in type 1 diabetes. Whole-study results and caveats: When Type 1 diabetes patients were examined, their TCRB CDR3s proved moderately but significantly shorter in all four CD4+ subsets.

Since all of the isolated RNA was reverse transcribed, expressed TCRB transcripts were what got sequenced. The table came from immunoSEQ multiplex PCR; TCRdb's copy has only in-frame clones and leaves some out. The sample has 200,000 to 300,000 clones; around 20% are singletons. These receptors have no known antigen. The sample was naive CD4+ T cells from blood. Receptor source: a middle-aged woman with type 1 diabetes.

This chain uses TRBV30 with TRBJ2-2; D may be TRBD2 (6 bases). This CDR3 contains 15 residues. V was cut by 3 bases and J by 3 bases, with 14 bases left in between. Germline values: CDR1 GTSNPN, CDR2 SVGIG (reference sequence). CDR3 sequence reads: CAWRTFAGYTGELFF. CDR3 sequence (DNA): TGTGCCTGGAGAACGTTTGCGGGGTACACCGGGGAGCTGTTTTTT.

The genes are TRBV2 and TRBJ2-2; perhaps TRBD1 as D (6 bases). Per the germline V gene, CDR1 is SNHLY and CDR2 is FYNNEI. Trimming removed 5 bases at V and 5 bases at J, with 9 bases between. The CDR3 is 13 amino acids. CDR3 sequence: CASSRQVTGELFF. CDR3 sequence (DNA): TGTGCCAGCAGTAGACAGGTGACCGGGGAGCTGTTTTTT.